The 5 T cell receptor beta chains presented below share a single source sample, sequenced in a study of shared clonotypes between healthy human individuals. Measured with immunoSEQ multiplex PCR; TCRdb has only the in-frame clones, and not every one. The table records approximately 1.1 million clones, 78% of them present only once. Sequenced input: memory CD4+ T cells from PBMCs. Subset described: CD45RA-negative fraction. These receptors originate from a man aged 18-30 years in good health. Some clones in this sample may be carry-over from other donors' samples.

The rearrangement joins TRBV14 to TRBJ2-2; unclear D gene. The V gene lost 4 bases and the J gene lost 5 bases, with 11 bases spanning the gap. Germline V gene lookup returns CDR1 SGHDN and CDR2 FVKESK. The CDR3 is 14 amino acids. CDR3 protein: CASSRNWGTGELFF. The CDR3 bases are TGTGCCAGCAGCCGAAACTGGGGAACCGGGGAGCTGTTTTTT.

The chain combines TRBV7-2 with TRBJ2-1; 10 nucleotides match TRBD2. The CDR3 has 15 amino acids. Germline V lookup: CDR1 SGHTA, CDR2 FQGNSA. V trimming: 5 bases; J trimming: 4 bases; junction bases outside the gene matches: 5. As DNA, the CDR3 is TGTGCCAGCAGCCGGGGACTAGCGTCATACAATGAGCAGTTCTTC. It specifies CASSRGLASYNEQFF.

V gene TRBV7-8 combines with J gene TRBJ2-3; D remains ambiguous. V lost 5 bases to trimming and J lost 3 bases, with 3 bases between them. The germline CDR1 and CDR2 sequences are SGHVS and FQNEAQ. The CDR3 loop spans 11 amino acids. The CDR3 loop reads CASSVTDTQYF. CDR3 DNA: TGTGCCAGCAGCGTAACAGATACGCAGTATTTT.

This clone appeared a few times. The same CDR3 arises from other DNA sequences in this sample as well. The V call is TRBV28, the J call TRBJ1-2; D gene ambiguous. Germline values: CDR1 MDHEN, CDR2 SYDVKM. The V end was cut by 2 bases, the J end by 4 bases, with 8 bases between. The CDR3 is 13 residues long. The CDR3: CASSLPGGYGYTF. The CDR3 DNA reads as TGTGCCAGCAGTTTACCGGGCGGCTATGGCTACACCTTC.

V gene TRBV28 combines with J gene TRBJ1-3, with 9 bases that match TRBD1. Per the germline V gene, CDR1 is MDHEN and CDR2 is SYDVKM. The J segment lost 0 bases and the V segment lost 5 bases, leaving 11 bases of the junction unmatched. This CDR3 is built from 18 residues. The CDR3 protein is CASSIRPGTGSSGNTIYF. CDR3 bases: TGTGCCAGCAGTATCCGCCCCGGGACAGGGAGCTCTGGAAACACCATATATTTT.